These 32 T cell receptor beta chains originate from one sample sequenced in a study of shared clonotypes between healthy human individuals. Data came from immunoSEQ multiplex PCR; TCRdb stores just in-frame clones and leaves some out. The repertoire has some 900,000 clones, approximately 80% of them found once; the top ten carry over 1.3%. What was sequenced was memory CD4+ T cells sorted from blood. Noted subset: CD45RA-negative fraction. The origin of the receptors is a man aged 18 to 29 in good health.

This chain connects TRBV5-1 to TRBJ2-3, with 8 bases aligning to TRBD1. CDR1 is SGHRS and CDR2 is YFSETQ in the germline V gene. The CDR3 runs to 15 residues. V shed 5 bases, J shed 3 bases, and the junction held 8 bases outside the gene matches. Here the CDR3 DNA reads TGCGCCAGCAGTTCAGGACAGGGTTGGACAGATACGCAGTATTTT. Its translation: CASSSGQGWTDTQYF.

V gene TRBV6-1 combines with J gene TRBJ1-2, with D possibly TRBD1 on 5 matching bases. There are 12 residues in the CDR3. The germline V gene has CDR1 MNHNS and CDR2 SASEGT. Deletions cut 9 bases from V and 3 bases from J, with 11 bases between. The CDR3 here is CASSQGDYGYTF. DNA for the CDR3: TGTGCCAGTTCTCAGGGTGACTATGGCTACACCTTC.

This rearrangement joins TRBV2 to TRBJ1-2; a weak D match, TRBD1 (6 bases). This CDR3 is 13 amino acids long. Germline values: CDR1 SNHLY, CDR2 FYNNEI. The V and J ends lost 4 bases and 7 bases respectively, with 13 bases between them. The CDR3 loop is CASSGSTRGGYTF. The CDR3 nucleotides read TGTGCCAGCAGTGGATCCACCAGGGGTGGCTACACCTTC.

The V gene is TRBV21-1, the J gene TRBJ1-2. TRBV21-1 is a documented pseudogene. The CDR3 has 15 amino acids. The CDR3 here is CASSKVHRRDNGYTF. The DNA of the CDR3 is TGTGCCAGCAGCAAAGTTCATAGGAGGGACAATGGCTACACCTTC.

The chain joins TRBV11-2 to TRBJ2-2; 10 bases match TRBD1. The CDR3 has 19 amino acids. Germline loops: CDR1 SGHAT, CDR2 FQNNGV. Trimming cost V 5 bases and J 5 bases; bases outside gene matches: 17. The CDR3 DNA sequence: TGTGCCAGCAGCAACCGCATCAACCCGGGACAGGGGTATACCGGGGAGCTGTTTTTT. It translates to CASSNRINPGQGYTGELFF.

J is TRBJ1-3 and V is TRBV9, with TRBD1 as a possible D gene (6 bases). Germline V gene sequence: CDR1 SGDLS, CDR2 YYNGEE. The CDR3 spans 17 residues. Between the trimmed V and J ends, which lost 2 bases and 0 bases, there was a span of 15 bases. The CDR3 reads CASSVLDRPGSGNTIYF. As DNA, the CDR3 is TGTGCCAGCAGCGTTTTGGACAGACCTGGCTCTGGAAACACCATATATTTT. Looking up the rest from reference TRBV9 and TRBJ1-3 gives the full variable domain: DSGVTQTPKHLITATGQRVTLRCSPRSGDLSVYWYQQSLDQGLQFLIQYYNGEERAKGNILERFSAQQFPDLHSELNLSSLELGDSALYFCASSVLDRPGSGNTIYFGEGSWLTVV.

This chain's CDR3 is CASSLRDSGELFF. CDR3 sequence (DNA): TGTGCCAGCTCACTAAGGGATTCCGGGGAGCTGTTTTTT. The chain employs TRBV18 and TRBJ2-2, with no clear D. The V end was cut by 4 bases, the J end by 6 bases, with 9 bases between. The CDR3 spans 13 residues. Germline CDR1 and CDR2: KGHSH and LQKENI.

This clone was observed a few times. The chain recombines TRBV29-1 with TRBJ2-5; maybe TRBD2 (5 bases). Germline CDR1 is SQVTM and CDR2 is ANQGSEA. V dropped 8 bases and J dropped 7 bases, with 20 bases sitting between them. The CDR3 is 13 amino acids. As DNA, the CDR3 is TGCAGCTCCGGCTCTGGAGGCTATGGGACCCAGTACTTC. Translated: CSSGSGGYGTQYF.

DNA for the CDR3: TGTGCCAGCAGGGAACATGGGATGAACACTGAAGCTTTCTTT. As protein: CASREHGMNTEAFF. The chain joins TRBV6-5 to TRBJ1-1; D gene ambiguous. Trimming cost V 6 bases and J 0 bases, with 11 bases left between them. Looked up from germline, CDR1 is MNHEY and CDR2 is SVGAGI. The CDR3 is 14 residues long.

The V call is TRBV30, the J call TRBJ2-7; 8 nucleotides agree with TRBD1. CDR1 GTSNPN and CDR2 SVGIG come from the germline V gene (reference sequence). This CDR3 comprises 14 residues. V shed 6 bases and J 3 bases; nucleotides not matched to a gene: 10. CDR3 sequence: CACTPGGGVYEQYF. Written as DNA, the CDR3 is TGTGCCTGCACCCCAGGGGGCGGGGTCTACGAGCAGTACTTC.

The genes are TRBV7-2 and TRBJ1-6, with TRBD1 as a possible D gene (6 bases). CDR1 and CDR2 (germline): SGHTA, FQGNSA. Deletions cut 5 bases from V and 7 bases from J, with 15 bases between. The CDR3 runs to 15 residues. This chain's CDR3 is CASSVRGIGNSPLHF. The CDR3 DNA follows: TGTGCCAGCAGCGTCAGGGGTATTGGGAATTCACCCCTCCACTTT.

In this sample, this clone turned up a few times. The J gene is TRBJ1-1, the V gene TRBV7-9; maybe TRBD1 (5 bases). From germline, CDR1 is SEHNR and CDR2 FQNEAQ (reference sequence). CDR3 length: 14 amino acids. Trimming cost V 3 bases and J 9 bases, with 17 bases left between them. CDR3 in DNA: TGTGCCAGCAGCTTTCAGGGCTTCGGGGTACAAGCTTTCTTT. As protein: CASSFQGFGVQAFF.

Notes on this clone: Other DNA variants within this sample encode the same CDR3. V and J are TRBV6-1 and TRBJ1-2, with 7 nucleotides matching TRBD1. CDR3 length: 13 residues. CDR1 is MNHNS and CDR2 is SASEGT in the germline V gene. With 2 bases clipped from V and 3 bases from J, the junction kept 0 bases outside the gene matches. Here the CDR3 reads CASSETGDYGYTF. CDR3 DNA sequence: TGTGCCAGCAGTGAAACAGGGGACTATGGCTACACCTTC.

V gene TRBV30 combines with J gene TRBJ2-1; D is uncertain. CDR1 GTSNPN and CDR2 SVGIG come from the germline V gene (reference sequence). This CDR3 comprises 12 residues. V shed 0 bases and J shed 4 bases, with 4 bases lying between them. CDR3 in amino acids: CAWSVGYNEQFF. In DNA form, the CDR3 reads TGTGCCTGGAGTGTAGGATACAATGAGCAGTTCTTC.

This rearrangement joins TRBV2 to TRBJ2-1; 7 nucleotides agree with TRBD1. V lost 6 bases and J lost 10; bases outside the gene matches: 3. Germline V gives CDR1 SNHLY, CDR2 FYNNEI. The CDR3 length is 11 residues. The CDR3 DNA sequence: TGTGCCAGCAGGGAGACAGGGGAGCAGTTCTTC. It translates to CASRETGEQFF.

Only a few counts were recorded for this clone. This chain links TRBV30 with TRBJ1-1; unclear D gene. Germline loops: CDR1 GTSNPN, CDR2 SVGIG (reference sequence). CDR3 size: 14 residues. V lost 0 bases and J lost 3, with 11 bases in between. CDR3 residues: CAWSVTAGDTEAFF. The CDR3 DNA is TGTGCCTGGAGTGTCACAGCTGGGGACACTGAAGCTTTCTTT.

This clone was seen repeatedly, ten times or more. The chain carries TRBV5-6 and TRBJ1-5; TRBD1 matches 11 bases. Germline CDR1 reads SGHDT; CDR2 reads YYEEEE. The CDR3 consists of 16 residues. The trim removed 4 bases at V and 3 bases at J, leaving 6 bases unmatched. CDR3 in amino acids: CASSKGTGGFNQPQHF. The CDR3 DNA reads as TGTGCCAGCAGCAAGGGGACAGGGGGATTCAATCAGCCCCAGCATTTT.

As for this clone: Other nucleotide sequences from this sample produce the same CDR3. V gene TRBV6-5 combines with J gene TRBJ2-6; D is unresolved. CDR1 is MNHEY and CDR2 is SVGAGI in the germline V gene. The length of the CDR3 is 13 residues. V was cut by 2 bases and J by 3 bases, with 2 bases left in between. The DNA of the CDR3 is TGTGCCAGCAGTTACCTTGGGGCCAACGTCCTGACTTTC. The encoded protein is CASSYLGANVLTF.

The J gene is TRBJ2-3, the V gene TRBV23-1; 14 bases agree with TRBD2. TRBV23-1 is known as an ORF, though its function is uncertain. The length of the CDR3 is 17 residues. Losses at the gene ends were 3 bases for V and 6 bases for J; bases not matched to a gene: 8. The CDR3 DNA sequence: TGCGCCAGCAGTCACGTGACTAGCGGGAGGGCCGATGATACGCAGTATTTT. Protein sequence: CASSHVTSGRADDTQYF.

J is TRBJ2-3 and V is TRBV19; D remains unclear. Germline CDR1 and CDR2: LNHDA and SQIVND (reference sequence). The V end lost 8 bases, the J end lost 4 bases, and 13 bases lay between the germline ends. This CDR3 is built from 13 residues. DNA of the CDR3: TGTGCCAGTCGAGAATCCCCCGCAGATACGCAGTATTTT. Translated: CASRESPADTQYF.

This clone has more than one count but fewer than ten. The chain joins TRBV30 to TRBJ1-1; perhaps TRBD1 as D (6 bases). CDR1 and CDR2 (germline): GTSNPN, SVGIG (reference sequence). Trimming pared 8 bases from V and 4 bases from J, leaving 14 bases between. This CDR3 has 12 residues. CDR3 nucleotides: TGTGCCGGGTACAGGGTCGGCACTGAAGCTTTCTTT. It translates to CAGYRVGTEAFF.

The chain combines TRBV27 with TRBJ1-5; D possibly corresponds to TRBD1 (6 bases). Trimming removed 6 bases at V and 1 base at J, with 13 bases between. CDR3 length: 15 residues. The germline gives CDR1 MNHEY, CDR2 SMNVEV (reference sequence). The CDR3 is CASRQRQASNQPQHF. CDR3 DNA sequence: TGTGCCAGCAGACAGAGACAGGCCAGCAATCAGCCCCAGCATTTT.

This clone was observed a single time. The rearrangement joins TRBV19 to TRBJ1-2; D is uncertain. This CDR3 contains 15 residues. Per the germline V gene, CDR1 is LNHDA and CDR2 is SQIVND (reference sequence). The V gene lost 5 bases and the J gene lost 7 bases, with 20 bases spanning the gap. The CDR3 loop reads CASSSIGGEAVGYTF. The CDR3 nucleotides read TGTGCCAGTAGTTCAATCGGCGGGGAGGCGGTTGGCTACACCTTC. The full variable domain, with the rest looked up from reference TRBV19 and TRBJ1-2, is DGGITQSPKYLFRKEGQNVTLSCEQNLNHDAMYWYRQDPGQGLRLIYYSQIVNDFQKGDIAEGYSVSREKKESFPLTVTSAQKNPTAFYLCASSSIGGEAVGYTFGSGTRLTVV.

The V and J genes are TRBV2 and TRBJ1-1; D remains ambiguous. V lost 7 bases and J lost 1, with 10 bases in between. This CDR3 has 13 amino acids. Germline CDR1 is SNHLY and CDR2 is FYNNEI. CDR3 region: CASTRSGNTEAFF. The CDR3 region has the DNA TGTGCCAGCACCAGATCAGGGAACACTGAAGCTTTCTTT.

As concerns this clone: At one end the junction does not follow the germline gene, possibly because of a read error. Other DNA sequences in the same sample also yield this CDR3. The V and J genes are TRBV4-3 and TRBJ2-7, with D uncertain. Germline-derived CDR1 and CDR2 are LGHNA and YSLEER. This CDR3 is 17 amino acids long. The CDR3 here is CASSQHYGTSISYEQYF. The CDR3, as DNA: TGCGCCAGCAGCCAACACTATGGCACGTCTATCTCCTACGAGCAGTACTTT.

V gene TRBV2 combines with J gene TRBJ2-2; D is unclear. This CDR3 is 14 amino acids long. V gave up 5 bases and J gave up 1 base, with 8 bases separating them. Germline V lookup: CDR1 SNHLY, CDR2 FYNNEI. CDR3 amino acids: CASSRGLNTGELFF. The CDR3 region has the DNA TGTGCCAGCAGTCGCGGTCTGAACACCGGGGAGCTGTTTTTT.

In the case of this clone: This sample includes further DNA sequences coding for the same CDR3. This sequence joins TRBV11-3 and TRBJ2-3; D is ambiguous. The germline CDR1 and CDR2 sequences are SGHNT and YENEEA. This CDR3 comprises 12 residues. V was trimmed by 3 bases and J by 1 base, leaving 2 bases between them. The CDR3 region is CASSLGTDTQYF. The DNA of the CDR3 is TGTGCCAGCAGCTTGGGCACAGATACGCAGTATTTT.

The J gene is TRBJ2-1, the V gene TRBV2; 7 nucleotides agree with TRBD1. Germline lookup yields CDR1 SNHLY and CDR2 FYNNEI. The length of the CDR3 is 15 residues. V shed 4 bases and J 4 bases; nucleotides not matched to a gene: 7. The DNA for the CDR3 is TGTGCCAGCAGTGGAGGGGGCGGCGGGTACAATGAGCAGTTCTTC. This translates into CASSGGGGGYNEQFF.

This clone was counted a single time. The V gene is TRBV5-6, the J gene TRBJ1-1, with 9 bases lining up with TRBD1. The CDR3 extends over 17 amino acids. The V segment lost 3 bases and the J segment 0 bases; nucleotides outside the gene matches: 9. Germline-derived CDR1 and CDR2 are SGHDT and YYEEEE. CDR3 in amino acids: CASSYLQGAFVNTEAFF. The CDR3, as DNA: TGTGCCAGCAGCTACCTACAGGGGGCTTTCGTGAACACTGAAGCTTTCTTT.

V gene TRBV16 combines with J gene TRBJ1-5; 7 nucleotides match TRBD1. V trimming: 0 bases; J trimming: 0 bases; junction bases outside the gene matches: 5. Germline V gives CDR1 KGHSY, CDR2 FQNENV. The CDR3 loop spans 17 amino acids. The CDR3 reads CASSQSIGQVSNQPQHF. CDR3 nucleotides: TGTGCCAGCAGCCAATCTATCGGACAGGTTAGCAATCAGCCCCAGCATTTT.

This sequence joins TRBV28 and TRBJ2-5, with D uncertain. CDR3 length equals 15 residues. The V end was cut by 6 bases, the J end by 1 base, with 15 bases between. Germline V gene sequence: CDR1 MDHEN, CDR2 SYDVKM. DNA for the CDR3: TGTGCCAGCAGCACACAAAGACCAATCCAAGAGACCCAGTACTTC. It is translated as CASSTQRPIQETQYF.

The rearrangement links TRBV29-1 to TRBJ1-2, with D unclear. V shed 4 bases and J shed 7 bases, with 16 bases lying between them. The CDR3 has 13 residues. The germline V gene encodes CDR1 SQVTM and CDR2 ANQGSEA. The CDR3 DNA reads TGCAGCGTTGGGCTGGCCGGGGATACTGGCTACACCTTC. Translating gives CSVGLAGDTGYTF.